This TCR beta chain was identified during a study of Graves' ophthalmopathy and Graves' hyperthyroidism. The wider study: Blood was drawn at initial diagnosis, before any treatment. Study results and limitations: Blood contained most expanded thyroid clonotypes exceeding 0.001 frequency.

As the template, RNA transcripts were used to amplify TCR beta CDR3 regions. RT-PCR in the first round used HTBI primers; a second-round multiplex PCR followed. TCRdb itself ran the multiplex PCR reads through MiXCR, one entry per CDR3 protein. The sample lists about 210,000 distinct CDR3 sequences; around 28% were seen once. The CDR3 totals 13 residues. Germline lookup yields CDR1 SGHDT and CDR2 YYEEEE. V was trimmed by 3 bases and J by 9 bases, leaving 15 bases between them. This clonotype was picked up many times. Its antigen is unknown. Active ophthalmopathy (CAS at least 3, NOSPECS at least 4), lasting under 3 months. Patients were excluded if they had other autoimmune diseases or uncontrolled infections, and likewise if pregnancy or lactation applied.

The sequenced sample consisted of peripheral blood. V and J are TRBV5-6 and TRBJ1-1; D may be TRBD1 (5 bases). The source is a man in his fifties with Graves' ophthalmopathy. The chain's CDR3 is CASSSGAGYQAFF. CDR3 in DNA: TGTGCCAGCAGCTCCGGGGCCGGATATCAAGCTTTCTTT.